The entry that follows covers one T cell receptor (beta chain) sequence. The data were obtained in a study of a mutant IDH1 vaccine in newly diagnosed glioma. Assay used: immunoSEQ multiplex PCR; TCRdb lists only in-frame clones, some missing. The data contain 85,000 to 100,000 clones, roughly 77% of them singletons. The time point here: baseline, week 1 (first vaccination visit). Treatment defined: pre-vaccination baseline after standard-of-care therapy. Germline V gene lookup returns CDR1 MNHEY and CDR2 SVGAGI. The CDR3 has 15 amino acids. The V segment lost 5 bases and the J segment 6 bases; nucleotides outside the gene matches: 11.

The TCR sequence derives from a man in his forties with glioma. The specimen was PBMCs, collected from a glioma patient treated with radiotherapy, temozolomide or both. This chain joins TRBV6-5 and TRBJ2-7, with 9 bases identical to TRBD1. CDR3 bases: TGTGCCAGCAGTCCCCGGGACAGGGTTATGGGCGAGCAGTACTTC. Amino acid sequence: CASSPRDRVMGEQYF.